What follows describes a single T cell receptor (beta chain). This clonotype was detected a few times. Its cognate antigen has yet to be identified. No base-level quality is on record; no much larger clone is a single base apart. To demonstrate the VDJtools post-analysis software, TCR beta repertoires were profiled from the peripheral blood of roughly 14 young patients with multiple sclerosis. The multiple sclerosis patients were children and adolescents between about 6 and 16 years of age. These data come from a study of post-analysis software for immune sequencing data (dated by TCRdb to the mid-2010s). For context, the study as a whole: The recorded disease courses included relapsing-remitting, secondary progressive and progressive-relapsing multiple sclerosis, and some patients had no subtype annotation. The patient repertoires were set against 11 previously published healthy control repertoires from donors whose ages ranged from about 6 to 25 years. A subset of samples was prepared in parallel using single-end sample barcoding, then pooled and co-amplified after Illumina adapter ligation.

Library method: PCR. The sample was run on an Illumina HiSeq 2500. To reduce PCR and sequencing biases, unique molecular identifiers were built into the TCR beta cDNA libraries. Every 1 to 10 million input T cells yielded around 500,000 cDNA molecules, meaning each molecule approximated one T cell. The patient libraries were prepared and sequenced with the same protocol used for the earlier healthy control dataset. Samples belonging to the same batch were prepared together, multiplexed and sequenced on a shared HiSeq lane. The paper's processing steps were these. Raw barcoded reads were processed with MIGEC, and single-read molecular identifier groups were discarded before consensus assembly and CDR3 extraction. VDJtools was used for post-analysis of the clonotype tables, with diversity normalized by down-sampling every dataset to the smallest sample size. To correct batch-related cross-sample contamination, repertoire overlap clustering matched CDR3 amino acid sequences but not nucleotide sequences. TCRdb trimmed the raw reads at Q25, called clones with MiXCR and kept productive beta chains. When rows share a CDR3 protein, they turn into one entry using the most common DNA and genes. The V and J calls were not made by the authors but by TCRdb's processing. The sample yields some 690,000 distinct CDR3 sequences; more than 50% were counted once. The ten largest clones add up to over 9% of the sample.

Points the paper makes about the study in general: Four or five TRBV segments, including TRBV5-6, TRBV5-1 and TRBV20-1, were significantly more frequent in patients than controls. Multiple sclerosis patients had significantly lower normalized Chao1 diversity than controls, a result that suggests substantial peripheral T-cell clonal expansion. The control group was slightly older than the multiple sclerosis patient group. Direct clustering with F measure revealed strong co-clustering of samples prepared in the same batch, which led to a batch-effect correction.

CDR1 SQVTM and CDR2 ANQGSEA were looked up in the germline V gene. The germline ends are 17 bases apart after V is trimmed by 6 bases and J by 12 bases. There are 11 amino acids in the CDR3, from cysteine to phenylalanine inclusive. This entry keeps only the CDR3 DNA: 33 bases, framed from base 1. What was sequenced was blood. This receptor was taken from a girl aged 2 to 9 with multiple sclerosis. The chain employs TRBV29-1 and TRBJ1-2; there is no confident call for the D gene. The DNA is as follows: TGCAGCGTCGTCGTTTTGGGCCGGAACACCTTC. Its protein is CSVVVLGRNTF.